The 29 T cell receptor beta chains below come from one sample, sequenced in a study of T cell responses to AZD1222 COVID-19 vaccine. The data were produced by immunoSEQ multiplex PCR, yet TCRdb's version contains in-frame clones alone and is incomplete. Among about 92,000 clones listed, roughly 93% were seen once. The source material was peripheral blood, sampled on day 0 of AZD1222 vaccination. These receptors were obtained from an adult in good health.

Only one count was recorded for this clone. The CDR3 reads CASSLTGGGTEAFF. The CDR3, as DNA: TGTGCCAGCAGCTTGACAGGGGGAGGAACTGAAGCTTTCTTT. The chain employs TRBV7-9 and TRBJ1-1; 9 nucleotides line up with TRBD1. The V segment lost 3 bases and the J segment 5 bases; nucleotides outside the gene matches: 4. The CDR3 loop spans 14 amino acids. Germline-derived CDR1 and CDR2 are SEHNR and FQNEAQ (reference sequence).

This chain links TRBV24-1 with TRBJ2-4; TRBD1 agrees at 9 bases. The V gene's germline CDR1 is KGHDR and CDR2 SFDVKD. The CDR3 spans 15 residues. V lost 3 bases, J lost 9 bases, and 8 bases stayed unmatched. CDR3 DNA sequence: TGTGCCACCAGTGATACACAGGGGGCGCAGGTCATTCAGTACTTC. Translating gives CATSDTQGAQVIQYF.

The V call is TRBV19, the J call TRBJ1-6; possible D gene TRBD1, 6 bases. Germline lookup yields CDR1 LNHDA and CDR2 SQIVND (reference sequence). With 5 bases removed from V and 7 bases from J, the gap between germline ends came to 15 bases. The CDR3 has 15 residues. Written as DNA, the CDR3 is TGTGCCAGTAGTTTTTGGCACAGGGAGAATTCACCCCTCCACTTT. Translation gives CASSFWHRENSPLHF.

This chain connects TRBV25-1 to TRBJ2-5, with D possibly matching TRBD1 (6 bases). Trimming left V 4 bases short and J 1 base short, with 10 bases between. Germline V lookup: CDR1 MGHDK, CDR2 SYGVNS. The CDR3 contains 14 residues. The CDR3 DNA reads TGTGCCAGCAGTGTCCAGGGGCCCCAAGAGACCCAGTACTTC. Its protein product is CASSVQGPQETQYF.

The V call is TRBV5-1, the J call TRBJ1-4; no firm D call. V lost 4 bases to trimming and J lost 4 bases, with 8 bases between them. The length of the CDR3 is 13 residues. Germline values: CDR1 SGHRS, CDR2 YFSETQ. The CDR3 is CASSVGLNEKLFF. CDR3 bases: TGCGCCAGCAGCGTCGGGCTTAATGAAAAACTGTTTTTT.

The CDR3 DNA follows: TGTGCCAGCAGTAGCAGGACAGCGGACTACGAGCAGTACTTC. This codes for CASSSRTADYEQYF. This chain uses TRBV4-2 with TRBJ2-7; tentative D call: TRBD1 (6 bases). This CDR3 spans 14 amino acids. CDR1 is LGHNA and CDR2 is YNFKEQ in the germline V gene. The V end was cut by 6 bases, the J end by 3 bases, with 15 bases between.

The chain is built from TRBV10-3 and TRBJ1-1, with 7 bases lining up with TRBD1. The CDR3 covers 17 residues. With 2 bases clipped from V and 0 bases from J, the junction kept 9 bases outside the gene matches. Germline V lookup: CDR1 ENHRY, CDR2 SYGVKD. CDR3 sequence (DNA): TGTGCCATCAGTGAGGAGACAGGGCGATTCATGAACACTGAAGCTTTCTTT. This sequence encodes CAISEETGRFMNTEAFF.

CDR3 nucleotide sequence: TGTGCCAGTAGTAGCGTACAGGGGAACACAGATACGCAGTATTTT. It specifies CASSSVQGNTDTQYF. The J gene is TRBJ2-3, the V gene TRBV19; 7 positions match TRBD1. Per the germline V gene, CDR1 is LNHDA and CDR2 is SQIVND (reference sequence). This CDR3 contains 15 residues. With 4 bases clipped from V and 2 bases from J, the junction kept 6 bases outside the gene matches.

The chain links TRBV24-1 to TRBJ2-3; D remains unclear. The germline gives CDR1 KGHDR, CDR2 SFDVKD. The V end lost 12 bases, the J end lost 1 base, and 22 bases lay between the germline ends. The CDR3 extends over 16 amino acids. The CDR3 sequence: CAPRRLSFKGTDTQYF. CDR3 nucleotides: TGTGCCCCGAGGCGGCTCTCGTTTAAGGGCACAGATACGCAGTATTTT.

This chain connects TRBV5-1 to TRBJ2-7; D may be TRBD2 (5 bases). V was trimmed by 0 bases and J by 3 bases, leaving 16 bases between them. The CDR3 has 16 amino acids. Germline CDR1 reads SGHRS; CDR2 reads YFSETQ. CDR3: CASSLAITTGYYEQYF. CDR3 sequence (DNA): TGCGCCAGCAGCTTGGCGATAACGACGGGGTACTACGAGCAGTACTTC.

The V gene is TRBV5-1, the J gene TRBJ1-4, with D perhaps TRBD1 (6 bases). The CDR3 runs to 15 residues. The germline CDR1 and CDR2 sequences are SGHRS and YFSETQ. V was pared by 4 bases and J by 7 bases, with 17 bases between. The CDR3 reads CASSPSQGRVEKLFF. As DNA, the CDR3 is TGCGCCAGCAGCCCTAGCCAGGGGCGAGTTGAAAAACTGTTTTTT.

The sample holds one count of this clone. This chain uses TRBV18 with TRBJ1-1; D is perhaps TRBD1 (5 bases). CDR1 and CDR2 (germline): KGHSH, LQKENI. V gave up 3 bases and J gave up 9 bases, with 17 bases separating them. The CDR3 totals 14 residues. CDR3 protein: CASSPGQREVQAFF. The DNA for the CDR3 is TGTGCCAGCTCACCTGGACAAAGGGAGGTACAAGCTTTCTTT.

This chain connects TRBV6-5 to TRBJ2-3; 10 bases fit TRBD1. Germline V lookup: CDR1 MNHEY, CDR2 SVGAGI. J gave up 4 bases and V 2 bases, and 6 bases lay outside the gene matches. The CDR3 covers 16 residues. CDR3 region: CASSYPTGTGADTQYF. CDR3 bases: TGTGCCAGCAGTTACCCTACCGGGACAGGGGCAGATACGCAGTATTTT.

The CDR3: CASSRGKMPAYEQYF. In DNA, the CDR3 is TGTGCCAGCTCACGAGGGAAGATGCCGGCCTACGAGCAGTACTTC. J is TRBJ2-7 and V is TRBV18; D perhaps matches TRBD2 (5 bases). This CDR3 region has 15 residues. From germline, CDR1 is KGHSH and CDR2 LQKENI. Between the trimmed V and J ends, which lost 4 bases and 2 bases, there was a span of 15 bases.

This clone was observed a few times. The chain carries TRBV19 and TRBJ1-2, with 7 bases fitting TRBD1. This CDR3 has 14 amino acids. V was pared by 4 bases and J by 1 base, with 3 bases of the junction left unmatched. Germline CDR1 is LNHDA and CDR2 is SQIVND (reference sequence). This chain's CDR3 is CASSSGQVNYGYTF. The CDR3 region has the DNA TGTGCCAGTAGTAGCGGACAGGTTAACTATGGCTACACCTTC.

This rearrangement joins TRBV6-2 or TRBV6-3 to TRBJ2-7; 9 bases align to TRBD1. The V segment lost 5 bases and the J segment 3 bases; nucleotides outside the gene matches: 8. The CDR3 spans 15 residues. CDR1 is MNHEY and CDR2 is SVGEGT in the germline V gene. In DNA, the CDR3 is TGTGCCAGCAGTCGGGCCCCGGGACAGGGCTACGAGCAGTACTTC. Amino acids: CASSRAPGQGYEQYF.

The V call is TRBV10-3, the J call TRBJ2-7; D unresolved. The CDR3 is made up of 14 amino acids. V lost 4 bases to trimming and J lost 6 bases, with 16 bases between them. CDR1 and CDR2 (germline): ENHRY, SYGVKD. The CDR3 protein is CAISGTQTSLEQYF. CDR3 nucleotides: TGTGCCATCAGTGGGACCCAAACCTCCCTCGAGCAGTACTTC.

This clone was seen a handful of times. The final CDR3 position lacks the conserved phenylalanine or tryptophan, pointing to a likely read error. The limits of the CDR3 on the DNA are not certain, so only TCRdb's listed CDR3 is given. The CDR3 sequence is CARGQGSGSG. The chain carries TRBV19 and TRBJ1-1; whether TRBD1, the table's D call, matches the DNA was not checked. Germline-derived CDR1 and CDR2 are LNHDA and SQIVND (reference sequence). The CDR3 comprises 10 residues, both ends counted.

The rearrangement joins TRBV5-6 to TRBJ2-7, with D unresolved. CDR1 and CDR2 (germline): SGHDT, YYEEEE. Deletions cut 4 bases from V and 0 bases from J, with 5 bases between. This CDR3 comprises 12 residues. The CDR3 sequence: CASSKVSYEQYF. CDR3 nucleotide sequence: TGTGCCAGCAGCAAGGTCTCCTACGAGCAGTACTTC.

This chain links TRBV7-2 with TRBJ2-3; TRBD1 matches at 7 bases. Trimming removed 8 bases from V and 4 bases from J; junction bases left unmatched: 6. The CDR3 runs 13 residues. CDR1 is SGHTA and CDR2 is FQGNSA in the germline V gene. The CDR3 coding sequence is TGTGCCAGCTCTACTCAGGGGGCAGATACGCAGTATTTT. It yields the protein CASSTQGADTQYF.

CDR3 sequence: CASSPPSGIEKLFF. The CDR3 DNA sequence: TGTGCCAGCTCACCACCGTCAGGGATTGAAAAACTGTTTTTT. V is TRBV18 and J is TRBJ1-4; D is possibly TRBD1 (5 bases). Germline lookup yields CDR1 KGHSH and CDR2 LQKENI. This CDR3 is built from 14 residues. Trimming stripped 0 bases from V and 7 bases from J, with 9 bases between.

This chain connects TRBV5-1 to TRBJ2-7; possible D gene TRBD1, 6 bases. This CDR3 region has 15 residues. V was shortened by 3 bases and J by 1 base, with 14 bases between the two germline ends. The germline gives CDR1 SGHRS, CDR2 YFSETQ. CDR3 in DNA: TGCGCCAGCAGCTCCTGGCAGGGGCTATCCTACGAGCAGTACTTC. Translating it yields CASSSWQGLSYEQYF.

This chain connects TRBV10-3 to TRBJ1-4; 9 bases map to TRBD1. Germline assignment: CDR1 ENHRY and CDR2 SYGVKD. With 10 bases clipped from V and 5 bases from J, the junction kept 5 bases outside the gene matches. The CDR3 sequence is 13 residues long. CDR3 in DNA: TGTGCCACGCGCGGGACAGGGAATGAAAAACTGTTTTTT. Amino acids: CATRGTGNEKLFF.

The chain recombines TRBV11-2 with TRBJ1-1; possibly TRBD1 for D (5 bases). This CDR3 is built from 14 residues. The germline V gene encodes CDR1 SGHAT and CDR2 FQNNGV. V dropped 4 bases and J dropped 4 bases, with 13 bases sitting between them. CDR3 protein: CASSSNSGSTEAFF. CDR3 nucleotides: TGTGCCAGCAGCTCTAATTCAGGGAGCACTGAAGCTTTCTTT.

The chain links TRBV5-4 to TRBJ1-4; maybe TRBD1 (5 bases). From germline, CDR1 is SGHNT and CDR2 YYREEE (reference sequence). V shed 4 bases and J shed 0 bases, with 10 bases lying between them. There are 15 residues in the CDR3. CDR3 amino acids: CASSIDSATNEKLFF. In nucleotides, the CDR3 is TGTGCCAGCAGCATTGACAGTGCAACTAATGAAAAACTGTTTTTT.

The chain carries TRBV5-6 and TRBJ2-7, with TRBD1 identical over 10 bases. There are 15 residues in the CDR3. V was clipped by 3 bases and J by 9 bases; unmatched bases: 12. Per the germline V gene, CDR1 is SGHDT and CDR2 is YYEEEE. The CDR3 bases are TGTGCCAGCAGCTCACAATCCGGGACAGGGGCGCCGCAGTACTTC. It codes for CASSSQSGTGAPQYF.

CDR3 sequence reads: CASSEADRGHQPQHF. The CDR3, as DNA: TGTGCCAGCAGTGAAGCGGACAGGGGGCATCAGCCCCAGCATTTT. The gene calls are TRBV6-1 and TRBJ1-5, with TRBD1 identical over 11 bases. After removal of 0 bases from V and 5 bases from J, the junction contained 0 bases not matched to a gene. This CDR3 comprises 15 residues. Germline V gene sequence: CDR1 MNHNS, CDR2 SASEGT.

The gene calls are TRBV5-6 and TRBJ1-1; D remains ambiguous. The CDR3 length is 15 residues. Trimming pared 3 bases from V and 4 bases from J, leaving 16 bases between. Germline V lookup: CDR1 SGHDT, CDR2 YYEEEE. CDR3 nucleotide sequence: TGTGCCAGCAGCTGGGATGCCAGAATGAGCACTGAAGCTTTCTTT. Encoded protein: CASSWDARMSTEAFF. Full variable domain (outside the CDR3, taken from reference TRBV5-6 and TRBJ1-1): DAGVTQSPTHLIKTRGQQVTLRCSPKSGHDTVSWYQQALGQGPQFIFQYYEEEERQRGNFPDRFSGHQFPNYSSELNVNALLLGDSALYLCASSWDARMSTEAFFGQGTRLTVV.

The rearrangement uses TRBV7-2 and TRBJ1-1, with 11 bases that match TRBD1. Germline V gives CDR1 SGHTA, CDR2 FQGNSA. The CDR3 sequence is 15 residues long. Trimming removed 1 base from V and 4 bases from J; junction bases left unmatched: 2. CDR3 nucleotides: TGTGCCAGCAGCTTAGTTGGGACAGGGGGCACTGAAGCTTTCTTT. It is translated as CASSLVGTGGTEAFF.